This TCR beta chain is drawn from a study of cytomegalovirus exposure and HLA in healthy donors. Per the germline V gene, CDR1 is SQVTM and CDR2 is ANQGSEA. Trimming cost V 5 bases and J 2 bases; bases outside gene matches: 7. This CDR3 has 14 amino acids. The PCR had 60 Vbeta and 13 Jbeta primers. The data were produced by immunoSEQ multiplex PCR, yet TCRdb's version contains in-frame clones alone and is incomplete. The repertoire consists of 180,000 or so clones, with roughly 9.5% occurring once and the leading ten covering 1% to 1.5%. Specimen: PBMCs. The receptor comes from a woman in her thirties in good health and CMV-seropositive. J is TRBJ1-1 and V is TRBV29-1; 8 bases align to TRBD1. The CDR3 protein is CSVRPGQGNTEAFF. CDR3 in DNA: TGCAGCGTTCGGCCCGGACAGGGAAACACTGAAGCTTTCTTT.